These 29 T cell receptor beta chains came from one sample sequenced in a study of early T cells in non-severe SARS-CoV-2 infection. TCRdb itself ran the 5' RACE reads through MiXCR, one entry per CDR3 protein. The sample carries some 71,000 distinct CDR3 sequences, roughly 9.5% recorded once. The sample consisted of whole blood. Receptors were obtained from an adult who was a healthcare worker with PCR-confirmed SARS-CoV-2 infection or an uninfected control (not recorded which).

Many counts were recorded for this clonotype. The chain couples TRBV5-1 to TRBJ2-1; TRBD1 might be the D (5 bases). V dropped 0 bases and J dropped 16 bases, with 17 bases sitting between them. CDR1 SGHRS and CDR2 YFSETQ come from the germline V gene. This CDR3 is built from 13 residues. Here the CDR3 DNA reads TGCGCCAGCAGCTTGGAACAGGTCAACGCCCTCTTCTTC. Its translation is CASSLEQVNALFF.

Ten or more counts support this clonotype. The rearrangement joins TRBV5-1 to TRBJ2-7; TRBD2 matches at 13 bases. This CDR3 has 16 amino acids. Per the germline V gene, CDR1 is SGHRS and CDR2 is YFSETQ. Unmatched junction bases numbered 7, after V lost 2 bases and J lost 5 bases. The CDR3, as DNA: TGCGCCAGCAGCTTTTCCTTAGGACTAGCGGGAGACGAGCAGTACTTC. It codes for CASSFSLGLAGDEQYF.

The chain is built from TRBV10-3 and TRBJ2-3, with a weak D call TRBD2 (5 bases). Per the germline V gene, CDR1 is ENHRY and CDR2 is SYGVKD. The CDR3 runs 12 residues. V lost 4 bases and J 4 bases, leaving 6 bases between the germline ends. The CDR3 reads CAISVEADTQYF. The DNA of the CDR3 is TGTGCCATCAGTGTGGAGGCAGATACGCAGTATTTT.

This chain links TRBV4-2 with TRBJ1-2; D not resolved. This CDR3 comprises 15 residues. The V end lost 0 bases, the J end lost 3 bases, and 11 bases lay between the germline ends. Germline assignment: CDR1 LGHNA and CDR2 YNFKEQ. CDR3 protein: CASSQDQRVHYGYTF. CDR3 sequence (DNA): TGTGCCAGCAGCCAAGATCAGAGGGTTCACTATGGCTACACCTTC.

This chain uses TRBV24-1 with TRBJ2-3, with TRBD1 identical over 9 bases. V gave up 9 bases and J gave up 1 base; unmatched junction bases: 1. Germline CDR1 is KGHDR and CDR2 is SFDVKD. The CDR3 contains 13 residues. Written as DNA, the CDR3 is TGTGCCACCCGGACAGGGGGCACAGATACGCAGTATTTT. This translates into CATRTGGTDTQYF.

J is TRBJ2-1 and V is TRBV6-6, with 11 positions matching TRBD1. The germline V gene encodes CDR1 MNHNY and CDR2 SVGAGI (reference sequence). J lost 2 bases, V lost 6 bases, and 9 bases had no gene match. The CDR3 is 17 amino acids. CDR3 region: CASSRRTGGFTYNEQFF. CDR3 coding DNA: TGTGCCAGCAGCCGGAGGACAGGGGGCTTCACCTACAATGAGCAGTTCTTC.

This clonotype has ten or more counts. CDR3 loop: CASSQVLAGAYEQYF. CDR3 DNA sequence: TGTGCCAGCAGCCAAGTCCTAGCGGGGGCCTACGAGCAGTACTTC. The V gene is TRBV3-1, the J gene TRBJ2-7, with TRBD2 matching 10 bases. The CDR3 is 15 amino acids. The V and J ends lost 1 base and 2 bases, in that order; junction bases with no gene match: 2. Germline assignment: CDR1 LGHDT and CDR2 YNNKEL (reference sequence).

As to this clonotype: A single base separates this from a much larger clone, so it may be a read error. The genes are TRBV7-9 and TRBJ2-2; D is unclear. V lost 4 bases to trimming and J lost 3 bases, with 3 bases between them. This CDR3 has 12 residues. Germline CDR1 and CDR2: SEHNR and FQNEAQ (reference sequence). In DNA, the CDR3 is TGTGCCAGCAGCTGGGACACCGGGGAGCTGTTTTTT. Its translation: CASSWDTGELFF.

This clonotype appeared many times. The chain carries TRBV7-2 and TRBJ2-3, with D perhaps matching TRBD2 (5 bases). The CDR3 contains 14 residues. The V gene lost 5 bases and the J gene lost 2 bases, with 11 bases spanning the gap. Germline V gene lookup returns CDR1 SGHTA and CDR2 FQGNSA. The CDR3 nucleotides read TGTGCCAGCAGCCGCCAGCGGTACACAGATACGCAGTATTTT. Encoded protein: CASSRQRYTDTQYF.

A word on this clonotype: A much larger clone is a single base away; this may be a read error. The CDR3 is CASSQEASREPYF. In nucleotides, the CDR3 is TGTGCCAGCAGCCAAGAGGCCTCCCGTGAGCCGTACTTC. V usage is TRBV3-1 and J usage is TRBJ2-7; D gene uncertain. Per the germline V gene, CDR1 is LGHDT and CDR2 is YNNKEL (reference sequence). The CDR3 length is 13 residues.

This clonotype showed up many times. The chain combines TRBV7-2 with TRBJ2-1; 7 bases fit TRBD1. The CDR3 extends over 13 amino acids. The V segment lost 3 bases and the J segment 6 bases; nucleotides outside the gene matches: 2. Germline CDR1 is SGHTA and CDR2 is FQGNSA. The CDR3 DNA reads TGTGCCAGCAGCTTCGACAGGGTCAATGAGCAGTTCTTC. Translating it yields CASSFDRVNEQFF.

This sequence joins TRBV7-2 and TRBJ1-5; 8 positions match TRBD1. V shed 5 bases, J shed 1 base, and the junction held 7 bases outside the gene matches. The CDR3 totals 16 residues. Germline CDR1 reads SGHTA; CDR2 reads FQGNSA. The CDR3 here is CASSPGGRVSNQPQHF. In nucleotides, the CDR3 is TGTGCCAGCAGCCCAGGGGGCAGGGTGAGCAATCAGCCCCAGCATTTT.

This clonotype was counted ten times or more. CDR3 loop: CASSGTGTSGSRQFF. The DNA for the CDR3 is TGTGCCAGCAGCGGCACCGGGACTAGCGGGAGTAGGCAGTTCTTC. This chain uses TRBV11-2 with TRBJ2-1; TRBD2 matches at 14 bases. Unmatched junction bases numbered 9, after V lost 5 bases and J lost 12 bases. The CDR3 is 15 amino acids. Germline CDR1 and CDR2: SGHAT and FQNNGV.

This clonotype has ten or more counts. The chain has TRBV7-3 and TRBJ2-2, with 8 bases that match TRBD1. The V gene end was trimmed by 1 base and the J gene end by 4 bases; junction bases not matched to a gene: 8. This CDR3 region has 17 residues. Germline V lookup: CDR1 SGHTA, CDR2 FQGTGA. The DNA of the CDR3 is TGTGCCAGCAGCTTAAGTCAACAGGGGGTTAGCACCGGGGAGCTGTTTTTT. Translation: CASSLSQQGVSTGELFF.

This clonotype appeared many times. The chain links TRBV3-1 to TRBJ1-2; TRBD1 might be the D (5 bases). CDR3 length: 16 amino acids. Trimming cost V 2 bases and J 4 bases, with 17 bases left between them. From germline, CDR1 is LGHDT and CDR2 YNNKEL (reference sequence). The CDR3 here is CASSQPTGEDGYGYTF. The CDR3 DNA is TGTGCCAGCAGCCAACCGACGGGGGAGGACGGCTATGGCTACACCTTC.

This clonotype was counted ten times or more. The CDR3, as DNA: TGTGCCAGCAGCTTAGTAGGTGGGCAGGGCTCCGCTGAAGCTTTCTTT. It translates to CASSLVGGQGSAEAFF. This chain joins TRBV11-2 and TRBJ1-1, with TRBD1 as a possible D gene (5 bases). Trimming pared 1 base from V and 6 bases from J, leaving 18 bases between. This CDR3 comprises 16 residues. CDR1 and CDR2 (germline): SGHAT, FQNNGV.

This clonotype was observed many times. The chain carries TRBV4-2 and TRBJ2-1; D ambiguous. Germline V gene data show CDR1 as LGHNA and CDR2 as YNFKEQ. The CDR3 has 16 amino acids. Between the trimmed V and J ends, which lost 0 bases and 8 bases, there was a span of 17 bases. CDR3 protein: CASSQEGLTIGDEQFF. The CDR3 DNA follows: TGTGCCAGCAGCCAAGAGGGCCTTACAATTGGGGATGAGCAGTTCTTC.

The chain carries TRBV10-3 and TRBJ2-1; 10 positions agree with TRBD2. The junction had 2 bases not matched to a gene; V was cut back by 2 bases and J by 7 bases. CDR3 length: 14 amino acids. CDR1 and CDR2 from the germline V gene are ENHRY and SYGVKD. In DNA, the CDR3 is TGTGCCATCAGTGAGACTAGCGGGACAAATGAGCAGTTCTTC. Amino acids: CAISETSGTNEQFF.

This clonotype appeared a few times. The chain uses TRBV18 and TRBJ2-1; TRBD2 matches 8 bases. Germline V CDR1 and CDR2: KGHSH, LQKENI. Trimming removed 3 bases from V and 7 bases from J; junction bases left unmatched: 8. The CDR3 has 15 amino acids. The CDR3 nucleotides read TGTGCCAGCTCACCTCGAACGGGAGGGGAAAATGAGCAGTTCTTC. Translated, it gives CASSPRTGGENEQFF.

This clonotype occurred many times. V usage is TRBV28 and J usage is TRBJ2-5, with D tentatively TRBD2 (6 bases). The CDR3 extends over 14 amino acids. Trimming removed 3 bases at V and 2 bases at J, with 10 bases between. Germline assignment: CDR1 MDHEN and CDR2 SYDVKM. CDR3 region: CASSFGTAQETQYF. The CDR3 region has the DNA TGTGCCAGCAGTTTCGGGACTGCTCAAGAGACCCAGTACTTC. Combining the CDR3 with reference TRBV28 and TRBJ2-5 gives the whole variable domain DVKVTQSSRYLVKRTGEKVFLECVQDMDHENMFWYRQDPGLGLRLIYFSYDVKMKEKGDIPEGYSVSREKKERFSLILESASTNQTSMYLCASSFGTAQETQYFGPGTRLLVL.

In its sample, this clonotype was seen a few times. This sequence joins TRBV27 and TRBJ1-1; D is uncertain. The V gene's germline CDR1 is MNHEY and CDR2 SMNVEV (reference sequence). The CDR3 runs to 15 residues. V was clipped by 2 bases and J by 0 bases, with 10 bases between them. CDR3 DNA sequence: TGTGCCAGCAGTTTACAACGAACCCTGAACACTGAAGCTTTCTTT. Translation: CASSLQRTLNTEAFF.

The rearrangement links TRBV18 to TRBJ1-2; no firm D call. This CDR3 comprises 15 residues. Trimming pared 2 bases from V and 5 bases from J, leaving 15 bases between. Germline V gene data show CDR1 as KGHSH and CDR2 as LQKENI. The CDR3 loop is CASSPELQSSYGYTF. The DNA for the CDR3 is TGTGCCAGCTCACCAGAACTACAGAGCTCTTATGGCTACACCTTC.

V is TRBV29-1 and J is TRBJ2-1, with TRBD1 as a possible D gene (6 bases). Trimming took 7 bases from V and 0 from J, leaving 16 bases between them. The CDR3 length is 15 residues. CDR1 and CDR2 from the germline V gene are SQVTM and ANQGSEA. The CDR3 reads CSAQRQGSSYNEQFF. For the CDR3, the DNA is TGCAGCGCCCAACGTCAGGGGAGCTCCTACAATGAGCAGTTCTTC.

This clonotype was observed a handful of times. This chain links TRBV7-9 with TRBJ2-1; 7 bases are a match to TRBD1. This CDR3 is built from 15 residues. The junction had 4 bases not matched to a gene; V was cut back by 0 bases and J by 5 bases. Per germline, CDR1 SEHNR and CDR2 FQNEAQ (reference sequence). DNA for the CDR3: TGTGCCAGCAGCTTAGCCCTCGGGACAGACAATGAGCAGTTCTTC. Amino acids: CASSLALGTDNEQFF.

This clonotype was detected a few times. V gene TRBV20-1 combines with J gene TRBJ2-3, with 8 bases matching TRBD2. There are 14 residues in the CDR3. Germline V gives CDR1 DFQATT, CDR2 SNEGSKA (reference sequence). The V and J ends lost 7 bases and 4 bases, in that order; junction bases with no gene match: 10. This chain's CDR3 is CSGWGGGTADTQYF. The DNA for the CDR3 is TGCAGTGGTTGGGGCGGGGGGACGGCAGATACGCAGTATTTT.

This clonotype was found many times. The rearrangement uses TRBV11-3 and TRBJ2-2, with 7 bases fitting TRBD2. Germline V CDR1 and CDR2: SGHNT, YENEEA. Trimming removed 5 bases from V and 2 bases from J; junction bases left unmatched: 8. The CDR3 spans 16 residues. CDR3 in DNA: TGTGCCAGCAGCCCGGGGGGACTTACTAACACCGGGGAGCTGTTTTTT. Encoded protein: CASSPGGLTNTGELFF.

The gene calls are TRBV7-9 and TRBJ2-1, with 10 bases that match TRBD2. CDR3 length: 15 residues. Germline CDR1 SEHNR, CDR2 FQNEAQ (reference sequence). V shed 1 base and J 8 bases; nucleotides not matched to a gene: 5. Here the CDR3 DNA reads TGTGCCAGCAGCTTAGAGGTAGCGGGGGGCGATGAGCAGTTCTTC. The encoded protein is CASSLEVAGGDEQFF. Supplemented by reference TRBV7-9 and TRBJ2-1, the full variable domain reads DTGVSQNPRHKITKRGQNVTFRCDPISEHNRLYWYRQTLGQGPEFLTYFQNEAQLEKSRLLSDRFSAERPKGSFSTLEIQRTEQGDSAMYLCASSLEVAGGDEQFFGPGTRLTVL.

This clonotype was counted a few times. The rearrangement joins TRBV5-1 to TRBJ2-3; D may be TRBD1 or TRBD2 (6 bases each). CDR1 and CDR2 (germline): SGHRS, YFSETQ. Trimming removed 4 bases from V and 6 bases from J, with 18 bases in between. The length of the CDR3 is 15 residues. The CDR3 is CASSQNAEGVDTQYF. CDR3 DNA sequence: TGCGCCAGCAGCCAGAACGCGGAGGGGGTTGATACGCAGTATTTT.

This clonotype showed up many times. The rearrangement joins TRBV12-3 or TRBV12-4 to TRBJ1-1; no definite D call. The germline V and J ends were trimmed by 3 bases and 5 bases, with 7 bases remaining between them. This CDR3 has 12 residues. The CDR3 nucleotides read TGTGCCAGCAGTTTGCGAAGAACTGAAGCTTTCTTT. Translation gives CASSLRRTEAFF.